The entry that follows covers one T cell receptor beta chain sequence. Its antigen is currently unknown. Per the germline V gene, CDR1 is MDHEN and CDR2 is SYDVKM. The ends were cut back, 1 base at V and 7 bases at J, with 13 bases in the middle. CDR3 size: 14 residues. This sample is drawn from a study of shared clonotypes between healthy human individuals. Study summary: Three plates each covered CD4 naive and memory; CD8 naive two, CD8 memory one. General study results and limits: Generation probabilities of non-shared clonotypes were lower (relative to those shared by all four donors).

Every one of the donors was a Caucasian adult that lived in Nashville, Tennessee. In the CD4+ fraction, cells were divided into CD45RA+ naive and CD45RA-negative memory subsets. Some clones are missing from TCRdb's copy, which holds only in-frame ones; the method was immunoSEQ multiplex PCR. The repertoire holds about 1.5 million clones, with under 99% as singletons. The chain couples TRBV28 to TRBJ2-5, with D possibly called TRBD1 or TRBD2 (7 bases each). The receptor's source is a young man in good health. Material for sequencing was naive CD4+ T cells sorted from blood. Subset described: CD45RA+ positively selected. In DNA form, the CDR3 reads TGTGCCAGCAGTTTATTCGACAGGGAGGGGACCCAGTACTTC. Translating gives CASSLFDREGTQYF.